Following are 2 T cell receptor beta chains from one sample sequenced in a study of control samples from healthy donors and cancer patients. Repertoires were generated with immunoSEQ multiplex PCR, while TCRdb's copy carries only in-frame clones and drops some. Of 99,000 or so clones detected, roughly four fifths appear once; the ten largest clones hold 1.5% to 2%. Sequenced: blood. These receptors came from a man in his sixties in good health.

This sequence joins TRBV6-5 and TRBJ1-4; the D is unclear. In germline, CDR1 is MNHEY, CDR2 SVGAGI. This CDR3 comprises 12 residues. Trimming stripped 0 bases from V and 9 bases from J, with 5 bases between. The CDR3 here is CASSYSRQKLFF. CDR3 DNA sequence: TGTGCCAGCAGTTACTCGAGACAAAAACTGTTTTTT.

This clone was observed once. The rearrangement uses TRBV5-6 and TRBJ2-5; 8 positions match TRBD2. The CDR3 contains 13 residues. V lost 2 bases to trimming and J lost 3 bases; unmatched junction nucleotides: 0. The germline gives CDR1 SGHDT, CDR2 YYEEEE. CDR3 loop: CASSFGGEETQYF. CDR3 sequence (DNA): TGTGCCAGCAGCTTCGGGGGGGAAGAGACCCAGTACTTC.